Detailed here is one T cell receptor (beta chain). The sample holds a few counts of this clonotype. Its antigen has not been determined. No base quality information exists; no much larger clone differs at one position. The germline ends are 8 bases apart after V is trimmed by 1 base and J by 4 bases. In the germline V gene (reference sequence), CDR1 corresponds to SEHNR and CDR2 to FQNEAQ. The CDR3 spans 14 residues, from the cysteine through the phenylalanine. Only the CDR3 part of the read is kept: 42 bases, read in frame from the first base. Libraries were built with RT-PCR. TCRdb lists the instrument as NextSeq 550. TCRdb applied fastp at Q25 and MiXCR to the public reads, then kept only in-frame beta chains. Every CDR3 protein is listed once, alongside the most common genes and DNA of its rows. The sample table records 84,000 or so distinct CDR3 sequences; roughly 50% of these occur just once. The ten largest clonotypes hold 61% of the sample.

These data originate in a study of patients and donors after allogeneic stem cell transplantation (dated by TCRdb to 2020 to 2022). What was sequenced was blood, either unsorted or a sorted T cell fraction (not recorded which). The chain couples TRBV7-9 to TRBJ1-5; the D gene identity is not certain. This TCR derives from a human donor who was either an allogeneic HSCT recipient or a stem cell or donor lymphocyte infusion donor (not recorded which). It is not recorded whose cells these are; they may come from a transplant donor. The sequenced DNA is TGTGCCAGCAGCTTAGAACAGCCAAATCAGCCCCAGCATTTT. Its coded protein is CASSLEQPNQPQHF. Outside the CDR3, residues come from the reference TRBV7-9 and TRBJ1-5 proteins, so the full variable domain is: DTGVSQNPRHKITKRGQNVTFRCDPISEHNRLYWYRQTLGQGPEFLTYFQNEAQLEKSRLLSDRFSAERPKGSFSTLEIQRTEQGDSAMYLCASSLEQPNQPQHFGDGTRLSIL.